Ten or more counts support the clone carrying this TCR beta chain. The data are from a study of molecular identifiers for immune sequencing clone quantification. A single record per CDR3 protein comes from TCRdb applying MiXCR to the PCR reads. The table has thousands of distinct CDR3 sequences, roughly 15% seen once. This TCR was sampled from a human donor in good health. Some libraries in this study had Jurkat cell RNA spiked in. Sequenced input: naive CD8+ T cells from blood, with Jurkat cell RNA spiked in. The sample's subset: FACS-sorted CD8+CD4-CCR7+CD45RA+ naive T cells.

The CDR3: CATEGTGYGYTF. The CDR3 DNA is TGTGCCACAGAGGGGACGGGCTATGGCTACACCTTC. J is TRBJ1-2 and V is TRBV28; D is perhaps TRBD1 (5 bases). The CDR3 covers 12 residues. V lost 10 bases to trimming and J lost 4 bases, with 13 bases between them. Germline V gene lookup returns CDR1 MDHEN and CDR2 SYDVKM.